The 10 T cell receptor beta chains in this list originate from one sample, sequenced in a study of blood T cell repertoires in COVID-19 (TCRdb year 2020). Library generation was performed with the immunoSEQ multiplex PCR assay. This is the immuneACCESS table as TCRdb keeps it, with only in-frame sequences that have V and J called. A part of the clones is gone; compared with another copy, unresolved V genes explain less than half, and the rest is unexplained. In this sample the table shows around 81,000 clones, over 75% of which occur a single time. The ten largest clones add up to 5.5% to 7.5% of the sample. The material sequenced was peripheral blood. These receptors all stem from a man between 65 and 80 years old with acute or convalescent COVID-19.

This chain joins TRBV19 and TRBJ1-5; TRBD1 might be the D (5 bases). CDR1 and CDR2 (germline): LNHDA, SQIVND (reference sequence). This CDR3 contains 14 residues. Trimming cost V 10 bases and J 2 bases, with 15 bases left between them. The CDR3 coding sequence is TGTGCCACCAGGGACGGGAGTCGCAATCAGCCCCAGCATTTT. It translates to CATRDGSRNQPQHF.

The rearrangement joins TRBV2 to TRBJ2-7, with unresolved D. CDR3 length: 11 amino acids. CDR1 SNHLY and CDR2 FYNNEI come from the germline V gene. The V gene lost 3 bases and the J gene lost 4 bases, with 4 bases spanning the gap. CDR3 nucleotide sequence: TGTGCCAGCAGTGAGGCTTACGAGCAGTACTTC. Encoded protein: CASSEAYEQYF.

This clone was seen a single time. This chain links TRBV19 with TRBJ2-2, with TRBD2 matching over 14 bases. The ends lost 6 bases at V and 8 bases at J; junction bases unmatched: 20. Germline V gene lookup returns CDR1 LNHDA and CDR2 SQIVND (reference sequence). This CDR3 is built from 20 residues. The CDR3 bases are TGTGCCAGTAGCTCAACTTCCGGGACTAGCGGGAGTCTAAGGTCGGGGGAGCTGTTTTTT. As protein: CASSSTSGTSGSLRSGELFF.

The V gene is TRBV5-1, the J gene TRBJ2-6; no firm D call. Between the trimmed V and J ends, which lost 5 bases and 0 bases, there was a span of 6 bases. There are 14 residues in the CDR3. CDR1 is SGHRS and CDR2 is YFSETQ in the germline V gene. The DNA of the CDR3 is TGCGCCAGCAGTTTCGTCTCTGGGGCCAACGTCCTGACTTTC. Its protein product is CASSFVSGANVLTF.

The chain combines TRBV28 with TRBJ1-5, with a tentative D call TRBD1 (6 bases). CDR3 length: 18 residues. The ends were cut back, 7 bases at V and 4 bases at J, with 26 bases in the middle. Germline V gene sequence: CDR1 MDHEN, CDR2 SYDVKM. This CDR3 reads CASTPLQISGTQNQPQHF. The CDR3 DNA reads as TGTGCCAGCACCCCCTTACAGATCAGCGGGACACAGAATCAGCCCCAGCATTTT.

This clone was seen just once. The chain joins TRBV10-3 to TRBJ2-3, with D possibly TRBD1 on 6 matching bases. Germline values: CDR1 ENHRY, CDR2 SYGVKD. The CDR3 has 14 amino acids. The V and J ends lost 6 bases and 5 bases respectively, with 15 bases between them. The CDR3 protein is CAISQRQDLDTQYF. For the CDR3, the DNA is TGTGCCATCAGCCAACGACAGGATTTAGATACGCAGTATTTT.

A few counts support this clone. V and J are TRBV3-1 (or the pseudogene TRBV3-2) and TRBJ2-7, with 9 positions matching TRBD1. The CDR3 sequence is 16 residues long. CDR1 and CDR2 (germline): LGHDT, YNNKEL (reference sequence). The J segment lost 5 bases and the V segment lost 4 bases, leaving 12 bases of the junction unmatched. The CDR3 sequence: CASSRSGTGRGDEQYF. CDR3 DNA: TGTGCCAGCAGCCGAAGCGGGACAGGGAGAGGTGACGAGCAGTACTTC.

V gene TRBV7-9 combines with J gene TRBJ1-1, with D maybe TRBD1 (5 bases). The CDR3 sequence is 16 residues long. The germline V gene has CDR1 SEHNR and CDR2 FQNEAQ (reference sequence). Between the trimmed V and J ends, which lost 3 bases and 1 base, there was a span of 15 bases. In nucleotides, the CDR3 is TGTGCCAGCAGCTTTGGAGACAAGGGGAAGAACACTGAAGCTTTCTTT. Amino acids: CASSFGDKGKNTEAFF.

This chain joins TRBV5-5 and TRBJ1-1, with D perhaps matching TRBD1 (6 bases). The length of the CDR3 is 14 residues. V was cut by 1 base and J by 1 base, with 8 bases left in between. Germline V gene lookup returns CDR1 SGHKS and CDR2 YYEKEE (reference sequence). CDR3 amino acids: CASSLQQGNTEAFF. The DNA of the CDR3 is TGTGCCAGCAGCTTGCAACAGGGGAACACTGAAGCTTTCTTT.

This rearrangement joins TRBV5-1 to TRBJ2-5, with 8 bases that match TRBD1. Trimming took 6 bases from V and 2 from J; bases not matched to a gene: 3. This CDR3 region has 13 residues. The germline gives CDR1 SGHRS, CDR2 YFSETQ. CDR3 bases: TGCGCCAGCACCCGACAGGGGCAAGAGACCCAGTACTTC. This translates into CASTRQGQETQYF.